This T cell receptor beta chain originates from a study of cytomegalovirus exposure and HLA in healthy donors. A note on this clone: The antigen is not known.

In the PCR, 60 Vbeta and 13 Jbeta primers were used. Here immunoSEQ multiplex PCR was the method, and the copy in TCRdb shows in-frame clones only, minus some. The sample totals about 150,000 clones. Study results and limitations: In an earlier analysis, productive rearrangement rates for most beta V segments clustered near 87% or 30%. Researchers reported in a later analysis that a missense DCLRE1C variant was tied to TCR beta V- and J-gene trimming. A list of roughly 180 TCR beta chains associated with cytomegalovirus was given.

This TCR was sampled from a man between 25 and 39 years old in good health and CMV-seronegative. The sequencing sample was made of PBMCs.

CDR3 region: CASSGSRDSYYEQYF. The CDR3 DNA reads as TGTGCCAGCAGCGGATCCCGGGACAGCTACTACGAGCAGTACTTC. This chain links TRBV13 with TRBJ2-7, with 7 nucleotides matching TRBD1. This CDR3 has 15 amino acids. CDR1 and CDR2 (germline): PRHDT, FYEKMQ (reference sequence). Trimming removed 5 bases from V and 3 bases from J; junction bases left unmatched: 10.